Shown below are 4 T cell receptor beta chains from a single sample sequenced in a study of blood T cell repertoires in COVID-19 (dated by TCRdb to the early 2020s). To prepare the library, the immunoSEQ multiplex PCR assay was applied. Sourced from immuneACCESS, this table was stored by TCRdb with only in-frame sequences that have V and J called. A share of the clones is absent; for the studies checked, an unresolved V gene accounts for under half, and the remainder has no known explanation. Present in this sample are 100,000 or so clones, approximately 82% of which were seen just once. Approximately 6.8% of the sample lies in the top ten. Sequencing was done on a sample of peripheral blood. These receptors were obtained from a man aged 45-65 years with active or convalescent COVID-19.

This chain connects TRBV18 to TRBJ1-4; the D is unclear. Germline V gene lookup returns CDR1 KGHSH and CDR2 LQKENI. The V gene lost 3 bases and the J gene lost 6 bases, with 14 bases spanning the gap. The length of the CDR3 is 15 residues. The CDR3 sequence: CASSPGPSGDEKLFF. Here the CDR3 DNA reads TGTGCCAGCTCACCCGGGCCCTCGGGAGATGAAAAACTGTTTTTT.

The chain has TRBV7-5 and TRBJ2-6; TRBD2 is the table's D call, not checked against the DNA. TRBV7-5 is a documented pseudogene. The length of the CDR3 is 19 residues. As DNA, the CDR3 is TGTGTCAGAAGATTAGCTACCGGACGGAGGAGCTCTGGGGCCAACGTCCTGACTTTC. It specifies CVRRLATGRRSSGANVLTF.

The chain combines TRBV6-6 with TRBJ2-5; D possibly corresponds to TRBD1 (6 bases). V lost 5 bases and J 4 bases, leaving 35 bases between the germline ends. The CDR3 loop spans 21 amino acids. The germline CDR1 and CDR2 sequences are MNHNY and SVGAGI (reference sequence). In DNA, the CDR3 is TGTGCCAGCAGTCCCGACAGGTCGGGAAGACGTTCGGCGGCACGACGAGAGACCCAGTACTTC. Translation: CASSPDRSGRRSAARRETQYF.

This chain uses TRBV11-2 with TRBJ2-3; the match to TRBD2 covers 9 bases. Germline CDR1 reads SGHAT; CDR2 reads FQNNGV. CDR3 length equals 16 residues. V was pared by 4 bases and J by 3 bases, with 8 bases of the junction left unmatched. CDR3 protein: CASSSGAGGVTDTQYF. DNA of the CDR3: TGTGCCAGCAGCTCCGGAGCGGGGGGAGTTACAGATACGCAGTATTTT. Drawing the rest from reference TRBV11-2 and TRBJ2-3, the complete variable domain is EAGVAQSPRYKIIEKRQSVAFWCNPISGHATLYWYQQILGQGPKLLIQFQNNGVVDDSQLPKDRFSAERLKGVDSTLKIQPAKLEDSAVYLCASSSGAGGVTDTQYFGPGTRLTVL.